The source of this TCR beta chain is a study of T cells in Graves' hyperthyroidism and ophthalmopathy. Study-wide findings and caveats: The model identified upcoming ophthalmopathy a median around 6 months ahead of onset.

A few counts support this clonotype. Its matching antigen is unknown. V lost 5 bases and J lost 6, with 20 bases in between. This CDR3 has 15 amino acids. Germline lookup yields CDR1 MDHEN and CDR2 SYDVKM. Amplification of TCR beta CDR3 regions used RNA as the template. TCR CDR3 underwent first-round RT-PCR with the HTBI primer set. TCRdb passed the multiplex PCR reads through MiXCR, listing each CDR3 protein once. The profile shows roughly 750,000 distinct CDR3 sequences, less than 20% of them singletons. V and J are TRBV28 and TRBJ2-7; perhaps TRBD2 as D (5 bases). Sample: blood. The sequence was obtained from a man aged 18 to 29 with Graves' hyperthyroidism. This CDR3 is CASSAVGRRRTEQYF. The CDR3 DNA is TGTGCCAGCAGTGCGGTAGGACGAAGGAGGACCGAGCAGTACTTC.